Listed here are 24 T cell receptor beta chains from one sample, sequenced in a study of identical twins. Using its own MiXCR run on the 5' RACE reads, TCRdb lists one record per CDR3 protein. This sample has under 900,000 distinct CDR3 sequences, with over 9% found just once. This sample also belongs to another study, concerning yellow fever vaccine responses in identical twins.

The specimen was PBMCs. Receptor source: a woman under 30 in good health.

In its sample, this clonotype was seen many times. V usage is TRBV20-1 and J usage is TRBJ1-1; maybe TRBD1 (5 bases). In germline, CDR1 is DFQATT, CDR2 SNEGSKA (reference sequence). The V and J ends lost 2 bases and 1 base respectively, with 8 bases between them. The CDR3 length is 13 residues. The CDR3 loop reads CSARTGGNTEAFF. DNA for the CDR3: TGCAGTGCTAGAACGGGGGGGAACACTGAAGCTTTCTTT.

There are a few counts of this clonotype. The V and J genes are TRBV7-9 and TRBJ1-4; TRBD1 matches at 7 bases. This CDR3 has 15 amino acids. Germline V gene data show CDR1 as SEHNR and CDR2 as FQNEAQ (reference sequence). After removal of 5 bases from V and 4 bases from J, the junction contained 7 bases not matched to a gene. The CDR3 DNA reads as TGTGCCAGCAGCGACCGGACAGGCTTTAATGAAAAACTGTTTTTT. It codes for CASSDRTGFNEKLFF.

The chain recombines TRBV7-9 with TRBJ2-1; TRBD1 matches at 10 bases. Trimming at V came to 8 bases and at J to 5 bases, leaving 9 bases not matched to a gene. Germline V CDR1 and CDR2: SEHNR, FQNEAQ (reference sequence). There are 15 residues in the CDR3. CDR3 nucleotide sequence: TGTGCCAGCTTCCGACAGGGGGCGGGGGACAATGAGCAGTTCTTC. As protein: CASFRQGAGDNEQFF.

The chain employs TRBV10-3 and TRBJ2-1; 7 nucleotides line up with TRBD1. Germline assignment: CDR1 ENHRY and CDR2 SYGVKD. Unmatched junction bases numbered 3, after V lost 4 bases and J lost 6 bases. The CDR3 runs to 13 residues. In DNA form, the CDR3 reads TGTGCCATCAGTGCAAGGGGGCTCAATGAGCAGTTCTTC. Translating it yields CAISARGLNEQFF.

This clonotype was counted many times. The gene calls are TRBV7-2 and TRBJ2-1, with 8 nucleotides matching TRBD1. The ends lost 4 bases at V and 4 bases at J; junction bases unmatched: 6. The CDR3 has 15 residues. CDR1 SGHTA and CDR2 FQGNSA come from the germline V gene. The CDR3 reads CASSYGQGKYNEQFF. In DNA, the CDR3 is TGTGCCAGCAGCTACGGACAGGGAAAGTACAATGAGCAGTTCTTC.

This clonotype was seen more than once but under ten times. The rearrangement joins TRBV20-1 to TRBJ1-6, with D possibly being TRBD1 (6 bases). CDR3 length equals 16 residues. Germline V gene sequence: CDR1 DFQATT, CDR2 SNEGSKA (reference sequence). V was cut by 1 base and J by 4 bases, with 14 bases left in between. This CDR3 reads CSARGGQGQYNSPLHF. The CDR3 DNA sequence: TGCAGTGCTAGAGGGGGGCAGGGCCAGTATAATTCACCCCTCCACTTT.

This clonotype was seen a handful of times. The rearrangement joins TRBV24-1 to TRBJ1-5; the D is unclear. Trimming removed 3 bases at V and 1 base at J, with 6 bases between. The CDR3 is made up of 14 amino acids. Germline lookup yields CDR1 KGHDR and CDR2 SFDVKD. CDR3 residues: CATSDPDSNQPQHF. DNA of the CDR3: TGTGCCACCAGTGATCCGGACAGCAATCAGCCCCAGCATTTT.

This clonotype was seen a handful of times. This chain links TRBV27 with TRBJ1-2; possible D gene TRBD1, 5 bases. This CDR3 has 13 amino acids. V was pared by 1 base and J by 2 bases, with 5 bases between. The V gene's germline CDR1 is MNHEY and CDR2 SMNVEV (reference sequence). CDR3 in amino acids: CASSLWGNYGYTF. Written as DNA, the CDR3 is TGTGCCAGCAGTTTATGGGGGAACTATGGCTACACCTTC.

The sample holds many counts of this clonotype. The rearrangement links TRBV12-3 or TRBV12-4 to TRBJ2-7; 9 bases map to TRBD2. CDR3 length equals 14 residues. The junction had 5 bases not matched to a gene; V was cut back by 4 bases and J by 4 bases. CDR3 sequence (DNA): TGTGCCAGCAGTTCGGATAGCGGGAGTTACGAGCAGTACTTC. Translated: CASSSDSGSYEQYF.

The chain employs TRBV2 and TRBJ2-2; D gene ambiguous. Trimming removed 3 bases at V and 4 bases at J, with 6 bases between. The CDR3 contains 13 residues. Per the germline V gene, CDR1 is SNHLY and CDR2 is FYNNEI. The CDR3 region has the DNA TGTGCCAGCAGTGAGGACGTCACCGGGGAGCTGTTTTTT. This sequence encodes CASSEDVTGELFF.

This clonotype was found many times. J is TRBJ2-2 and V is TRBV5-1; D is undetermined. Germline V gene data show CDR1 as SGHRS and CDR2 as YFSETQ. This CDR3 is built from 14 residues. The germline V and J ends were trimmed by 1 base and 4 bases, with 8 bases remaining between them. The DNA for the CDR3 is TGCGCCAGCAGCTTGAAAAGAACCACCGGGGAGCTGTTTTTT. Encoded protein: CASSLKRTTGELFF.

This clonotype was seen more than once but under ten times. This chain joins TRBV5-6 and TRBJ1-2, with a tentative D call TRBD1 (5 bases). The CDR3 length is 16 residues. Trimming cost V 6 bases and J 5 bases, with 23 bases left between them. Germline CDR1 is SGHDT and CDR2 is YYEEEE. CDR3: CASTFFRDASSYGYTF. The CDR3 DNA follows: TGTGCCAGCACCTTTTTCCGGGACGCCAGTTCTTATGGCTACACCTTC. Looking up the rest from reference TRBV5-6 and TRBJ1-2 gives the full variable domain: DAGVTQSPTHLIKTRGQQVTLRCSPKSGHDTVSWYQQALGQGPQFIFQYYEEEERQRGNFPDRFSGHQFPNYSSELNVNALLLGDSALYLCASTFFRDASSYGYTFGSGTRLTVV.

This clonotype was seen at least ten times. This chain connects TRBV3-1 to TRBJ2-1, with D perhaps matching TRBD1 (5 bases). Germline CDR1 LGHDT, CDR2 YNNKEL (reference sequence). This CDR3 is built from 14 residues. The ends were cut back, 1 base at V and 9 bases at J, with 13 bases in the middle. CDR3 in amino acids: CASSQGAGSGEQFF. Written as DNA, the CDR3 is TGTGCCAGCAGCCAAGGTGCAGGGTCGGGTGAGCAGTTCTTC.

CDR3 DNA sequence: TGCGCCAGCAGCCAGTTAGCGGGAACTAGCACAGATACGCAGTATTTT. The encoded protein is CASSQLAGTSTDTQYF. The chain recombines TRBV5-1 with TRBJ2-3; 8 bases are shared with TRBD2. The J segment lost 0 bases and the V segment lost 4 bases, leaving 7 bases of the junction unmatched. The CDR3 totals 16 residues. CDR1 is SGHRS and CDR2 is YFSETQ in the germline V gene.

V is TRBV3-1 and J is TRBJ2-1, with unresolved D. Trimming removed 1 base at V and 1 base at J, with 8 bases between. This CDR3 is built from 15 residues. Germline V gives CDR1 LGHDT, CDR2 YNNKEL (reference sequence). As DNA, the CDR3 is TGTGCCAGCAGCCAAGTTCGTCGGTCCTACAATGAGCAGTTCTTC. Amino acid sequence: CASSQVRRSYNEQFF.

On this clonotype itself: Since a much larger clone is just one base distant, this may be a read error. The V call is TRBV12-3 or TRBV12-4, the J call TRBJ1-5; D gene ambiguous. The CDR3 sequence is 14 residues long. In DNA, the CDR3 is TGTGCCAGCAGTTTAGGGTATAGCAATCAGCCCCAGCAATTT. Its protein is CASSLGYSNQPQQF.

The chain recombines TRBV14 with TRBJ2-2, with 7 bases that match TRBD1. Germline-derived CDR1 and CDR2 are SGHDN and FVKESK. This CDR3 spans 17 amino acids. Trimming removed 0 bases from V and 5 bases from J; junction bases left unmatched: 9. CDR3 nucleotides: TGTGCCAGCAGCCAAGATCGTAGGGGGCGATTAACCGGGGAGCTGTTTTTT. This translates into CASSQDRRGRLTGELFF.

The V and J genes are TRBV3-1 and TRBJ2-1; TRBD2 aligns across 14 bases. This CDR3 contains 16 residues. Per the germline V gene, CDR1 is LGHDT and CDR2 is YNNKEL (reference sequence). The J segment lost 8 bases and the V segment lost 3 bases, leaving 6 bases of the junction unmatched. The CDR3 is CASSQAGLAGEDEQFF. The CDR3 DNA sequence: TGTGCCAGCAGCCAGGCGGGACTAGCGGGAGAGGATGAGCAGTTCTTC.

The rearrangement joins TRBV28 to TRBJ1-1, with no clear D. The CDR3 runs 14 residues. The germline V gene encodes CDR1 MDHEN and CDR2 SYDVKM. The V and J ends lost 6 bases and 0 bases respectively, with 11 bases between them. Here the CDR3 reads CASRTQELNTEAFF. Written as DNA, the CDR3 is TGTGCCAGCAGGACCCAGGAGTTGAACACTGAAGCTTTCTTT.

The gene calls are TRBV27 and TRBJ2-2, with 10 bases identical to TRBD1. The CDR3 totals 17 residues. J lost 4 bases, V lost 2 bases, and 7 bases had no gene match. In germline, CDR1 is MNHEY, CDR2 SMNVEV (reference sequence). As DNA, the CDR3 is TGTGCCAGCAGTTTACGACAGGGGGCTTGGCGCACCGGGGAGCTGTTTTTT. As protein: CASSLRQGAWRTGELFF.

This clonotype was seen a handful of times. The rearrangement uses TRBV19 and TRBJ1-4; D perhaps matches TRBD1 (6 bases). Germline V CDR1 and CDR2: LNHDA, SQIVND (reference sequence). This CDR3 spans 13 amino acids. V lost 9 bases and J 7 bases, leaving 15 bases between the germline ends. Here the CDR3 reads CASCTGLSEKLFF. In DNA, the CDR3 is TGTGCCAGCTGTACAGGGTTGAGTGAAAAACTGTTTTTT.

The sample holds many counts of this clonotype. This chain uses TRBV7-6 with TRBJ2-1; 11 bases are a match to TRBD2. There are 16 residues in the CDR3. J lost 7 bases, V lost 1 base, and 6 bases had no gene match. The germline gives CDR1 SGHVS, CDR2 FNYEAQ. This CDR3 is CASSLEPSGRINEQFF. The DNA of the CDR3 is TGTGCCAGCAGCTTAGAGCCTAGCGGGAGGATAAATGAGCAGTTCTTC.

In this sample, this clonotype turned up a few times. The rearrangement links TRBV4-2 to TRBJ1-2; TRBD1 might be the D (6 bases). From germline, CDR1 is LGHNA and CDR2 YNFKEQ. This CDR3 comprises 13 residues. Deletions cut 4 bases from V and 5 bases from J, with 11 bases between. CDR3 DNA sequence: TGTGCCAGCAGCCCCCGGGACAAATATGGCTACACCTTC. It encodes CASSPRDKYGYTF.

This clonotype was picked up a small number of times. The V call is TRBV3-1, the J call TRBJ2-7; 7 positions agree with TRBD2. Germline V CDR1 and CDR2: LGHDT, YNNKEL (reference sequence). V shed 1 base and J 7 bases; nucleotides not matched to a gene: 10. The CDR3 has 15 amino acids. The CDR3 DNA sequence: TGTGCCAGCAGCCAAGTGGCCAGCGGGATGAGTGAGCAGTACTTC. Protein product: CASSQVASGMSEQYF.